Listed here is a single T cell receptor beta chain. The antigen is unknown. These data come from a study of T cells after yellow fever vaccination. The V and J ends lost 6 bases and 0 bases respectively, with 12 bases between them. In germline, CDR1 is SNHLY, CDR2 FYNNEI. This CDR3 spans 14 amino acids. Study results and limitations: CD4 and CD8 compartments shared a small share of clonotypes, likely from convergent recombination.

TCRdb reprocessed the 5' RACE reads with MiXCR, giving one entry per CDR3 protein. The table records fewer than 650,000 distinct CDR3 sequences, 21% of them present only once. The material sequenced was PBMCs, taken about 20 days after the first yellow fever vaccination. This rearrangement joins TRBV2 to TRBJ2-7; the D is unclear. The clonotype originates from a man younger than 30 who received the YFV17D yellow fever vaccine. The CDR3 sequence is CASRPVPSSYEQYF. CDR3 sequence (DNA): TGTGCCAGCAGACCCGTCCCCAGCTCCTACGAGCAGTACTTC.